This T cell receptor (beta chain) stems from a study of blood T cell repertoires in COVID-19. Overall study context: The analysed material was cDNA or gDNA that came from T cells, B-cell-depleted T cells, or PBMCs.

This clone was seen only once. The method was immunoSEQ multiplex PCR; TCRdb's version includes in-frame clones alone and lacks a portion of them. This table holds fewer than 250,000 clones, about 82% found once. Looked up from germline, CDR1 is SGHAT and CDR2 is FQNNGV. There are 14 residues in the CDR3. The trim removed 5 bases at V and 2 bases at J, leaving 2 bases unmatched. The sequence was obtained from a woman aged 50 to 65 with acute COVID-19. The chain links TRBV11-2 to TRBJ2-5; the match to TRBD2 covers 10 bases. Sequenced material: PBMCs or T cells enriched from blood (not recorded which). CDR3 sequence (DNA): TGTGCCAGCAGCGTGACTAGCGGGCAAGAGACCCAGTACTTC. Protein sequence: CASSVTSGQETQYF.